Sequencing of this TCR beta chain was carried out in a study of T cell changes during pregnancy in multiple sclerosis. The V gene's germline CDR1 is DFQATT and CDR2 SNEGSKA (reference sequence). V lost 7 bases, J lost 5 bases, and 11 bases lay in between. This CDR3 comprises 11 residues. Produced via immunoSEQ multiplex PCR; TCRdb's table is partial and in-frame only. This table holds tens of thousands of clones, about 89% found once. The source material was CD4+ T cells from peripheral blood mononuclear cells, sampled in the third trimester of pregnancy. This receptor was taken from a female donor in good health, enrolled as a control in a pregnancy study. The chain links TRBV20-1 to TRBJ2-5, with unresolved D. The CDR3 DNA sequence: TGCAGTGGCCCGACCGGGGAGACCCAGTACTTC. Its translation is CSGPTGETQYF.